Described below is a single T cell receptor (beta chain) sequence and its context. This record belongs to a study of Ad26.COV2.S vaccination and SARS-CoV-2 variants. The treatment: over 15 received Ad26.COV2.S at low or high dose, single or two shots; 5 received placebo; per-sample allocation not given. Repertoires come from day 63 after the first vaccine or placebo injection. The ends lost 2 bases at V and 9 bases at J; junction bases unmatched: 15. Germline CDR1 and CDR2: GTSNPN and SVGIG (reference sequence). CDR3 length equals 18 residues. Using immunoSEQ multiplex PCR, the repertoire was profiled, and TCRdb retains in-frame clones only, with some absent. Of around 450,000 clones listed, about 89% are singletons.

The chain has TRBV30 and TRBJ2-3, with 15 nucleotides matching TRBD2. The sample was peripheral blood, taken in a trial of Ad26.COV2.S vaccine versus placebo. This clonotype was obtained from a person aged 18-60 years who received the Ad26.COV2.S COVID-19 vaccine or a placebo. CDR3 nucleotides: TGTGCCTGGAGTAATCCTAAAATAACGGGACTAGCGGGGGGAACGCAGTATTTT. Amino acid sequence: CAWSNPKITGLAGGTQYF.